What follows are 32 T cell receptor beta chains derived from one specimen sequenced in a study of the immune and genomic landscape of osteosarcoma. The method was immunoSEQ multiplex PCR; TCRdb's version includes in-frame clones alone and lacks a portion of them. The data hold several thousand clones, with 65% to 70% observed a single time. Osteosarcoma specimens were post-treatment primary, local recurrence and metastasis tumors from poor-prognosis patients. Input material: osteosarcoma tumor tissue from the lung. These receptors were obtained from a human donor with osteosarcoma.

V usage is TRBV19 and J usage is TRBJ1-6; no clear D gene. Germline CDR1 LNHDA, CDR2 SQIVND (reference sequence). The CDR3 has 14 amino acids. The DNA of the CDR3 is TGTGCGGCCTCGGGAGGCTACTATAATTCACCCCTCCACTTT. It encodes CAASGGYYNSPLHF.

This clone was picked up a small number of times. The chain couples TRBV29-1 to TRBJ1-1; D remains unclear. Germline V CDR1 and CDR2: SQVTM, ANQGSEA. V lost 4 bases and J lost 1, with 7 bases in between. This CDR3 is built from 12 residues. As DNA, the CDR3 is TGCAGCGTTGTGAAAGGGAACACTGAAGCTTTCTTT. Its translation: CSVVKGNTEAFF.

This chain connects TRBV5-1 to TRBJ2-5; weak D call: TRBD1 (6 bases). V lost 0 bases to trimming and J lost 2 bases, with 8 bases between them. The length of the CDR3 is 14 residues. CDR1 is SGHRS and CDR2 is YFSETQ in the germline V gene. DNA of the CDR3: TGCGCCAGCAGCTTGGAGGACAGTCAAGAGACCCAGTACTTC. Amino acid sequence: CASSLEDSQETQYF.

V is TRBV6-4 and J is TRBJ1-4; tentative D call: TRBD1 (5 bases). The CDR3 sequence is 13 residues long. Germline CDR1 and CDR2: MRHNA and SNTAGT. The V end lost 3 bases, the J end lost 11 bases, and 13 bases lay between the germline ends. This CDR3 reads CASSESREGKLFF. The DNA for the CDR3 is TGTGCCAGCAGTGAATCCAGGGAGGGGAAACTGTTTTTT.

By share, this clone ranks as large. The chain couples TRBV28 to TRBJ2-7; D unclear. The length of the CDR3 is 11 residues. V lost 5 bases and J 5 bases, leaving 7 bases between the germline ends. CDR1 is MDHEN and CDR2 is SYDVKM in the germline V gene. CDR3: CASSVGDEQYF. The DNA of the CDR3 is TGTGCCAGCAGTGTGGGTGACGAGCAGTACTTC.

The sample holds a few counts of this clone. The rearrangement joins TRBV18 to TRBJ1-2, with D possibly matching TRBD1 (6 bases). CDR1 KGHSH and CDR2 LQKENI come from the germline V gene. Trimming shortened V by 2 bases and J by 2 bases, and 9 bases separated the two germline ends. This CDR3 spans 14 amino acids. CDR3 in DNA: TGTGCCAGCTCACCAAAGACAGGAAACTATGGCTACACCTTC. Encoded protein: CASSPKTGNYGYTF.

Concerning this clone: The identical CDR3 is also encoded by other nucleotide sequences in the sample. The chain employs TRBV7-9 and TRBJ1-1; tentative D call: TRBD1 (5 bases). With 7 bases removed from V and 5 bases from J, the gap between germline ends came to 11 bases. CDR1 SEHNR and CDR2 FQNEAQ come from the germline V gene (reference sequence). This CDR3 has 12 residues. The CDR3 DNA sequence: TGTGCCAGCAACCTGGGGGGTACTGAAGCTTTCTTT. Its translation is CASNLGGTEAFF.

V gene TRBV27 combines with J gene TRBJ2-2; D gene ambiguous. Trimming removed 2 bases at V and 7 bases at J, with 8 bases between. The CDR3 spans 13 residues. Germline V gene data show CDR1 as MNHEY and CDR2 as SMNVEV (reference sequence). CDR3 in DNA: TGTGCCAGCAGTTTACGAGGAGTCGGGGAGCTGTTTTTT. Its translation is CASSLRGVGELFF.

The chain employs TRBV5-1 and TRBJ1-1; D gene unclear. The ends were cut back, 0 bases at V and 3 bases at J, with 12 bases in the middle. There are 15 residues in the CDR3. Looked up from germline, CDR1 is SGHRS and CDR2 is YFSETQ. CDR3 bases: TGCGCCAGCAGCTTGGCCGACCGACTACACACTGAAGCTTTCTTT. Translated: CASSLADRLHTEAFF.

The chain carries TRBV29-1 and TRBJ2-2; weak D call: TRBD2 (6 bases). The CDR3 sequence is 12 residues long. The germline CDR1 and CDR2 sequences are SQVTM and ANQGSEA. Trimming stripped 4 bases from V and 5 bases from J, with 8 bases between. CDR3 region: CSVGGGTGELFF. The DNA for the CDR3 is TGCAGCGTTGGAGGAGGGACCGGGGAGCTGTTTTTT.

The table lists this clone with a few counts. V is TRBV5-8 and J is TRBJ1-1; D not resolved. Germline assignment: CDR1 SGHTS and CDR2 YDEGEE. The CDR3 spans 14 residues. Trimming stripped 4 bases from V and 4 bases from J, with 14 bases between. CDR3 DNA: TGTGCCAGCAGCCCGTCCGGCTATGGCACTGAAGCTTTCTTT. This sequence encodes CASSPSGYGTEAFF.

The gene calls are TRBV9 and TRBJ2-5; TRBD2 might be the D (5 bases). Per germline, CDR1 SGDLS and CDR2 YYNGEE. CDR3 length equals 14 residues. V was trimmed by 2 bases and J by 3 bases, leaving 11 bases between them. The DNA of the CDR3 is TGTGCCAGCAGCGTTAGCGCGAGAGAAGAGACCCAGTACTTC. Protein sequence: CASSVSAREETQYF.

The chain carries TRBV7-2 and TRBJ2-3, with 9 bases fitting TRBD1. Germline assignment: CDR1 SGHTA and CDR2 FQGNSA. With V trimmed by 5 bases and J by 2 bases, 8 bases remained unmatched. The CDR3 has 16 residues. CDR3 in amino acids: CASSLGQGLNTDTQYF. In DNA, the CDR3 is TGTGCCAGCAGCCTTGGACAGGGGCTTAACACAGATACGCAGTATTTT.

There are a few counts of this clone. V and J are TRBV25-1 and TRBJ1-1; possible D gene TRBD1, 6 bases. V was pared by 2 bases and J by 0 bases, with 10 bases between. CDR3 size: 15 residues. Germline assignment: CDR1 MGHDK and CDR2 SYGVNS. The CDR3 here is CASSEQGKMNTEAFF. The DNA for the CDR3 is TGTGCCAGCAGTGAACAGGGGAAAATGAACACTGAAGCTTTCTTT. Together with reference TRBV25-1 and TRBJ1-1, the CDR3 gives the full variable domain: EADIYQTPRYLVIGTGKKITLECSQTMGHDKMYWYQQDPGMELHLIHYSYGVNSTEKGDLSSESTVSRIRTEHFPLTLESARPSHTSQYLCASSEQGKMNTEAFFGQGTRLTVV.

The rearrangement joins TRBV19 to TRBJ1-2; 7 positions agree with TRBD1. Germline-derived CDR1 and CDR2 are LNHDA and SQIVND (reference sequence). V gave up 8 bases and J gave up 3 bases; unmatched junction bases: 12. The CDR3 extends over 15 amino acids. The CDR3 loop is CASANQGGGHYGYTF. DNA of the CDR3: TGTGCCAGTGCTAACCAGGGGGGAGGACACTATGGCTACACCTTC.

This clone occurred a few times. The chain uses TRBV7-9 and TRBJ2-7; possibly TRBD1 for D (5 bases). Trimming pared 5 bases from V and 2 bases from J, leaving 22 bases between. This CDR3 has 17 residues. CDR1 is SEHNR and CDR2 is FQNEAQ in the germline V gene (reference sequence). CDR3 sequence: CASSPPGWGDKPYEQYF. The CDR3 DNA reads TGTGCCAGCAGCCCTCCAGGTTGGGGCGACAAGCCCTACGAGCAGTACTTC.

This clone was seen once. The V gene is TRBV19, the J gene TRBJ1-6; 7 nucleotides match TRBD1. With V trimmed by 2 bases and J by 10 bases, 8 bases remained unmatched. CDR1 is LNHDA and CDR2 is SQIVND in the germline V gene (reference sequence). The CDR3 is 15 residues long. The CDR3 here is CASSITVGTVSPLHF. The CDR3 bases are TGTGCCAGTAGTATAACGGTCGGGACAGTGTCACCCCTCCACTTT.

The chain recombines TRBV6-1 with TRBJ1-3, with 8 bases matching TRBD1. The V gene end was trimmed by 2 bases and the J gene end by 3 bases; junction bases not matched to a gene: 6. Germline V gives CDR1 MNHNS, CDR2 SASEGT. The CDR3 has 16 residues. CDR3 sequence (DNA): TGTGCCAGCAGTGAAAGGAGGACAGGGCGTGGAAACACCATATATTTT. Encoded protein: CASSERRTGRGNTIYF.

J is TRBJ2-1 and V is TRBV10-1, with D uncertain. Germline CDR1 reads WNHNN; CDR2 reads SYGVQD (reference sequence). The CDR3 runs 11 residues. The V gene lost 6 bases and the J gene lost 9 bases, with 9 bases spanning the gap. This CDR3 is CASSDESEQFF. For the CDR3, the DNA is TGCGCCAGCAGCGATGAATCTGAGCAGTTCTTC.

The CDR3 nucleotides read TGTGCCAGCAGCCAAGTAAGTACGGACAACACTGAAGCTTTCTTT. It translates to CASSQVSTDNTEAFF. The chain carries TRBV11-2 and TRBJ1-1; D remains ambiguous. The CDR3 length is 15 residues. CDR1 and CDR2 (germline): SGHAT, FQNNGV. Trimming pared 5 bases from V and 2 bases from J, leaving 15 bases between.

This chain links TRBV5-1 with TRBJ1-2; no clear D gene. Germline assignment: CDR1 SGHRS and CDR2 YFSETQ. Trimming removed 0 bases at V and 2 bases at J, with 14 bases between. This CDR3 comprises 16 residues. Written as DNA, the CDR3 is TGCGCCAGCAGCTTGGGTCCCGATAAAAGGAACTATGGCTACACCTTC. It is translated as CASSLGPDKRNYGYTF.

The J gene is TRBJ2-5, the V gene TRBV28; TRBD1 aligns across 9 bases. The CDR3 has 14 residues. Germline V gene lookup returns CDR1 MDHEN and CDR2 SYDVKM. The V and J ends lost 6 bases and 4 bases, in that order; junction bases with no gene match: 6. CDR3 loop: CASRAGQGRETQYF. For the CDR3, the DNA is TGTGCCAGCAGAGCGGGACAGGGAAGAGAGACCCAGTACTTC.

This sequence joins TRBV6-1 and TRBJ2-3; 8 nucleotides match TRBD1. V gave up 5 bases and J gave up 7 bases; unmatched junction bases: 11. In germline, CDR1 is MNHNS, CDR2 SASEGT. The CDR3 totals 15 residues. The CDR3 is CASSTPGQGRNTQYF. CDR3 bases: TGTGCCAGCAGTACACCAGGACAGGGAAGAAATACGCAGTATTTT.

This clone was observed a handful of times. J is TRBJ2-7 and V is TRBV7-2; D remains unclear. Trimming took off 1 base at V and 2 bases at J, with 6 bases between the two ends. The germline CDR1 and CDR2 sequences are SGHTA and FQGNSA. This CDR3 spans 13 amino acids. Written as DNA, the CDR3 is TGTGCCAGCAGCTTAGGAGGCCCCTACGAGCAGTACTTC. This sequence encodes CASSLGGPYEQYF.

V usage is TRBV29-1 and J usage is TRBJ2-2; no clear D gene. CDR1 SQVTM and CDR2 ANQGSEA come from the germline V gene. There are 15 residues in the CDR3. V gave up 0 bases and J gave up 6 bases, with 14 bases separating them. The CDR3 protein is CSVEDSWVSPGELFF. In DNA, the CDR3 is TGCAGCGTTGAAGATTCATGGGTATCCCCCGGGGAGCTGTTTTTT.

The CDR3 bases are TGTGCCTGGAGCTCCCCCACAGGTATGAACACTGAAGCTTTCTTT. The encoded protein is CAWSSPTGMNTEAFF. The rearrangement uses TRBV30 and TRBJ1-1, with a weak D call TRBD1 (5 bases). CDR1 is GTSNPN, CDR2 SVGIG, per germline (reference sequence). V lost 3 bases, J lost 0 bases, and 14 bases lay in between. The CDR3 sequence is 15 residues long.

The rearrangement joins TRBV6-5 to TRBJ2-1, with D perhaps TRBD1 (7 bases). The V end lost 2 bases, the J end lost 14 bases, and 16 bases lay between the germline ends. The CDR3 totals 13 residues. The germline V gene encodes CDR1 MNHEY and CDR2 SVGAGI. CDR3 DNA sequence: TGTGCCAGCAGTTACGCCGACAGGGACTGGGAGTTCTTC. Translating it yields CASSYADRDWEFF.

The V call is TRBV5-1, the J call TRBJ1-2; 10 bases line up with TRBD1. Germline CDR1 is SGHRS and CDR2 is YFSETQ. V lost 0 bases, J lost 6 bases, and 8 bases stayed unmatched. The CDR3 loop spans 16 amino acids. The CDR3 DNA follows: TGCGCCAGCAGCTTGGACTTAGGGACAGGGGTTAATGGCTACACCTTC. The encoded protein is CASSLDLGTGVNGYTF.

This chain uses TRBV19 with TRBJ2-2; weak D call: TRBD1 (6 bases). V was pared by 6 bases and J by 4 bases, with 15 bases between. The CDR3 is made up of 15 amino acids. Per germline, CDR1 LNHDA and CDR2 SQIVND (reference sequence). CDR3 bases: TGTGCCAGTAGGACGGGACATCAACTCACCGGGGAGCTGTTTTTT. Translating it yields CASRTGHQLTGELFF.

This sequence joins TRBV4-3 and TRBJ1-5; TRBD1 agrees at 9 bases. V trimming: 3 bases; J trimming: 3 bases; junction bases outside the gene matches: 9. The CDR3 covers 17 residues. Germline CDR1 LGHNA, CDR2 YSLEER. This chain's CDR3 is CASSHHWDRDDNQPQHF. The CDR3 coding sequence is TGCGCCAGCAGCCATCACTGGGACAGGGATGACAATCAGCCCCAGCATTTT.

V usage is TRBV6-1 and J usage is TRBJ1-5; D is ambiguous. This CDR3 is 16 amino acids long. The germline V gene has CDR1 MNHNS and CDR2 SASEGT. V dropped 4 bases and J dropped 2 bases, with 15 bases sitting between them. This CDR3 is CASSVERAGGNQPQHF. In DNA, the CDR3 is TGTGCCAGCAGTGTTGAGAGGGCCGGAGGCAATCAGCCCCAGCATTTT.

This clone was counted between two and nine times. CDR3 bases: TGTGCCAGCTCACCAATACAGGACTCCTACAATGAGCAGTTCTTC. Its translation: CASSPIQDSYNEQFF. V usage is TRBV18 and J usage is TRBJ2-1; TRBD1 might be the D (5 bases). There are 15 residues in the CDR3. Between the trimmed V and J ends, which lost 2 bases and 0 bases, there was a span of 8 bases. CDR1 KGHSH and CDR2 LQKENI come from the germline V gene.